A selection of T cell receptor beta chains follows, all from one sample in a study of low-dose radiotherapy and immunotherapy resistance in tumors. TCRdb re-called the reads through MiXCR, storing one row per CDR3 protein. The data contain tens of thousands of distinct CDR3 sequences, over 15% of them singletons. Sequencing used PBMCs, obtained before treatment. These receptors came from a male donor with prostate cancer. Each CDR3 is given with its conserved first and last residue. The order of the fields is J gene, D gene, CDR3 length, clone size, V gene, CDR3 protein, CDR3 DNA. The D gene is left open where the match is weak. Clone size is shown for a subset of rows, as once, few, many or a class of expanded clone.

TRBJ2-3	NA	16	many	TRBV6-2/TRBV6-3	CASSEAGVGGRDTQYF	TGTGCCAGCAGTGAAGCCGGGGTGGGGGGGCGAGATACGCAGTATTTT
TRBJ1-1	TRBD1	15	many	TRBV30	CAWSANGQAYTEAFF	TGTGCCTGGAGTGCAAATGGACAGGCCTACACTGAAGCTTTCTTT
TRBJ2-7	TRBD1	14	many	TRBV7-2	CASRTGTGSYEQYF	TGTGCCAGCAGGACAGGGACAGGGTCCTACGAGCAGTACTTC
TRBJ2-7	TRBD1	13	many	TRBV12-5	CASQRTGKEEQYF	TGTGCTAGCCAACGGACAGGGAAGGAGGAGCAGTACTTC
TRBJ2-7	NA	14	NA	TRBV28	CASSGGLGPYEQYF	TGTGCCAGCAGTGGGGGCCTGGGGCCCTACGAGCAGTACTTC
TRBJ1-1	TRBD1	19	many	TRBV10-3	CAISDPRTGGAGGNTEAFF	TGTGCCATCAGTGACCCCCGGACAGGGGGCGCGGGAGGCAACACTGAAGCTTTCTTT
TRBJ1-1	NA	11	many	TRBV20-1	CSASSVTEAFF	TGCAGTGCTAGTTCGGTCACTGAAGCTTTCTTT
TRBJ2-2	TRBD2	16	many	TRBV20-1	CSARGLAGAGDGELFF	TGCAGTGCTAGAGGGCTAGCGGGGGCCGGGGACGGGGAGCTGTTTTTT
TRBJ2-1	TRBD2	15	many	TRBV4-2	CASSPRTSGHNEQFF	TGTGCCAGCAGCCCTCGGACTAGCGGACACAATGAGCAGTTCTTC
TRBJ2-7	NA	13	many	TRBV20-1	CSALERATYEQYF	TGCAGTGCTTTAGAACGGGCTACCTACGAGCAGTACTTC
TRBJ1-1	NA	14	many	TRBV11-3	CASSRDGGNTEAFF	TGTGCCAGCAGCAGAGACGGGGGGAACACTGAAGCTTTCTTT
TRBJ2-7	NA	13	many	TRBV6-2/TRBV6-3	CASVRQDLYEQYF	TGTGCCAGCGTTAGACAGGACCTCTACGAGCAGTACTTC